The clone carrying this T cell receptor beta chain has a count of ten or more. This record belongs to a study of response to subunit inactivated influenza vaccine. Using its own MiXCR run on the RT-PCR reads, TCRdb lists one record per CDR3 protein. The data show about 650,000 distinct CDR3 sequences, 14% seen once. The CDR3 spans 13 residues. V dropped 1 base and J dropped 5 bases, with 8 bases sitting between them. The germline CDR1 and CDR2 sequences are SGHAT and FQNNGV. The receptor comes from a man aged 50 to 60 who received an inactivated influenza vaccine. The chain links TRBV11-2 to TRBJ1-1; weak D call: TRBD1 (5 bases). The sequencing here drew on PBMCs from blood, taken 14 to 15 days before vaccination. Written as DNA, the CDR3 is TGTGCCAGCAGCTTAGGGGAGGGGACTGAAGCTTTCTTT. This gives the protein CASSLGEGTEAFF.